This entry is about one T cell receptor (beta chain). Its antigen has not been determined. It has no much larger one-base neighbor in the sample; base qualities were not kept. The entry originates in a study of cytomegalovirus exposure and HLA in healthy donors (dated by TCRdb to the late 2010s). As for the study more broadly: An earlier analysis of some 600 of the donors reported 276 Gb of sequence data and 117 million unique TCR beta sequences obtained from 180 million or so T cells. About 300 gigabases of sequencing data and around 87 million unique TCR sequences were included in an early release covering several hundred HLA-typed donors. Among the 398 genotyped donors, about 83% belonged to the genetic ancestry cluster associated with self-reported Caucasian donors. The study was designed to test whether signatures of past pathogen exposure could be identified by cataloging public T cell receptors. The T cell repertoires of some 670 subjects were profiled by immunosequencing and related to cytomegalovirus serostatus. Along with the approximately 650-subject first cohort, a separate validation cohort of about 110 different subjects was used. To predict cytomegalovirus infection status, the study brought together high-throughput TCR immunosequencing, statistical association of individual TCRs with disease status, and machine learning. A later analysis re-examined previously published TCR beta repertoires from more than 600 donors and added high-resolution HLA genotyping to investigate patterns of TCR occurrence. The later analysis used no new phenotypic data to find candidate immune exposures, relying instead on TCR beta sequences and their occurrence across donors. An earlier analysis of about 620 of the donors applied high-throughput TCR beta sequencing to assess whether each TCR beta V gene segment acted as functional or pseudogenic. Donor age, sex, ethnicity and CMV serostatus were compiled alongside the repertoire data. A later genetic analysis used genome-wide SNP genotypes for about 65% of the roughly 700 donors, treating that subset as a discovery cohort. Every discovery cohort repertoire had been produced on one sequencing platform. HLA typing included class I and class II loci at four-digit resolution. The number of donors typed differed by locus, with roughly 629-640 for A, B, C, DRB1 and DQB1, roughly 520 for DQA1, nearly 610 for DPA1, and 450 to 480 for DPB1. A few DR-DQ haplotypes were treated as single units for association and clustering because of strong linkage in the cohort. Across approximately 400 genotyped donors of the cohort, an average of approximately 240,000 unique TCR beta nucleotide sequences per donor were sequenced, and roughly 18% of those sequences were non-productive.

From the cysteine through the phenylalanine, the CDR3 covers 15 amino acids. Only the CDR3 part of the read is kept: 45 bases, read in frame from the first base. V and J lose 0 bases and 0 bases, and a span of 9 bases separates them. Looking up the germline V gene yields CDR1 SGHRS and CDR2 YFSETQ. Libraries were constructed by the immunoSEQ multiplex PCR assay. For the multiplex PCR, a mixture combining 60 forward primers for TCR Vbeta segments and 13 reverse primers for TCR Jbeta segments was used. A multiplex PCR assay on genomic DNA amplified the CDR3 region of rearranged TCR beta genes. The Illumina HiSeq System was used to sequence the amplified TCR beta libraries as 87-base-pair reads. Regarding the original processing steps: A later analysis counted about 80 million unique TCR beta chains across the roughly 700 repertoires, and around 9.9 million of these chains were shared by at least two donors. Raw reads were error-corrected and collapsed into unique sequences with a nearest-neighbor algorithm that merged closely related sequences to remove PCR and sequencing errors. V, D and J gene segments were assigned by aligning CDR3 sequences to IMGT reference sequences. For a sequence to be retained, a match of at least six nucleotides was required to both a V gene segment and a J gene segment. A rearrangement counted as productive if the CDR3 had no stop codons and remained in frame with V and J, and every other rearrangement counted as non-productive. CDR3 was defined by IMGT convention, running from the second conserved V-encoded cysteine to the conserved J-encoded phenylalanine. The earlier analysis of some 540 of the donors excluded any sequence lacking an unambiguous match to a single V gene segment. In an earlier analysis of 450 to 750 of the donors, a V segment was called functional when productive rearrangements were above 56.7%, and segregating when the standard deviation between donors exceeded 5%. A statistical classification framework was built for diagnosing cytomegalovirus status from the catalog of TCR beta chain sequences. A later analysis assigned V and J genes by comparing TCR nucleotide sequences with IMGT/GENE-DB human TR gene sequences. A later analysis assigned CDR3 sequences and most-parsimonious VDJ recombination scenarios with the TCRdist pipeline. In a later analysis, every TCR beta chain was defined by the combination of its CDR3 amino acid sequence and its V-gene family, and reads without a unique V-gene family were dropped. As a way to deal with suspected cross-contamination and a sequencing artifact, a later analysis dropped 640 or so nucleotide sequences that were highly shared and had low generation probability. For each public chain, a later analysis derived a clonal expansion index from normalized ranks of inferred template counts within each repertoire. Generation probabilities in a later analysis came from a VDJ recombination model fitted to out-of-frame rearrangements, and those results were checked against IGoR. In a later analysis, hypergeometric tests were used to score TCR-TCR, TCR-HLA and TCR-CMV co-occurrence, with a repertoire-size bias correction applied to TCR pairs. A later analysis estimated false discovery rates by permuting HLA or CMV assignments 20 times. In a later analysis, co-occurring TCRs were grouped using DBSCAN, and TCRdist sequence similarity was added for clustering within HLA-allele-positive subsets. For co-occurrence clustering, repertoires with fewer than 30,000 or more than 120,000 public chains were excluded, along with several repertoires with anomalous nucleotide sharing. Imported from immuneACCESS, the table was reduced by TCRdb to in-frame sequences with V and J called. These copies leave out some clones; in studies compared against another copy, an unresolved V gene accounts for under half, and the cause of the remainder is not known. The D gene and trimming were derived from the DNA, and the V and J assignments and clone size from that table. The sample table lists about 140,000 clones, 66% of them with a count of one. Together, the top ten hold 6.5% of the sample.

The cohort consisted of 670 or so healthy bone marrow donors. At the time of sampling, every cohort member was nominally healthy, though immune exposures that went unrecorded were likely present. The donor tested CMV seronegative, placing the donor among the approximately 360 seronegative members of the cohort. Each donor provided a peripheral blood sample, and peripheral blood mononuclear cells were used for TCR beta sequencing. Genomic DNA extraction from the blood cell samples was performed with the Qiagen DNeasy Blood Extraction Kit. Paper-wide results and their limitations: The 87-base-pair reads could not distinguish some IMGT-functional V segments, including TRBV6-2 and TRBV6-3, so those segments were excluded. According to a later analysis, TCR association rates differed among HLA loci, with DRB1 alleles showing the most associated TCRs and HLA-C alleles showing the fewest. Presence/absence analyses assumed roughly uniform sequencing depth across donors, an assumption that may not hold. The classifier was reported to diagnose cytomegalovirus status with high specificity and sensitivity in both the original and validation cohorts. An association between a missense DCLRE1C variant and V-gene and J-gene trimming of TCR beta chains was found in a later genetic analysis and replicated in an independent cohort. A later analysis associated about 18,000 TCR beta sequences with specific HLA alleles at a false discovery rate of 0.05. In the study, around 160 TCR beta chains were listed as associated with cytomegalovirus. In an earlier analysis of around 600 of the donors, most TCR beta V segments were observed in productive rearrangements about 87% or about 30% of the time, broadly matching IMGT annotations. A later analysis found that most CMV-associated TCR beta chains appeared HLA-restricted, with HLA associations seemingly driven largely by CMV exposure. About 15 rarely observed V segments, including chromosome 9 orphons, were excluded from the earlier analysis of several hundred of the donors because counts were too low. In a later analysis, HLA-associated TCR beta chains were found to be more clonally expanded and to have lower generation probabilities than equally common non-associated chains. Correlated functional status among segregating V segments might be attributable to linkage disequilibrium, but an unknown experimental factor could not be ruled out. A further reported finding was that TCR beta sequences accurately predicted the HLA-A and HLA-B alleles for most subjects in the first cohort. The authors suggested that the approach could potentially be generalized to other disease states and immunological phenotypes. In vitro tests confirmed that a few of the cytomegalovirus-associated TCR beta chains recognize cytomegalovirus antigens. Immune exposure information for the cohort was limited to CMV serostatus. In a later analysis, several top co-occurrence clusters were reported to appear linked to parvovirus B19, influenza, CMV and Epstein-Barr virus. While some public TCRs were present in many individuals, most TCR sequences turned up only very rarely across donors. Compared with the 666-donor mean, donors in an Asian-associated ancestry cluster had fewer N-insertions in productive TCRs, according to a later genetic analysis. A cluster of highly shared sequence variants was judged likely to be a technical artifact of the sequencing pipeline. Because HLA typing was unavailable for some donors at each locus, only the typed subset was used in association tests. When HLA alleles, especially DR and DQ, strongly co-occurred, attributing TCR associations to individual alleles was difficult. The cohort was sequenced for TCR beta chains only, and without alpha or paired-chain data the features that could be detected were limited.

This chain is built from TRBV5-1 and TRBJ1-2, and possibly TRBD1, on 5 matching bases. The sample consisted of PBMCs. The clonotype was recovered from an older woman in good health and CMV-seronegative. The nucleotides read TGCGCCAGCAGCTTGGGCGGGACGCCTAACTATGGCTACACCTTC. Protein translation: CASSLGGTPNYGYTF.